This T cell receptor beta chain was sequenced in a study of T cells after yellow fever vaccination. General study points: Weaker overall, the secondary response nonetheless peaked faster (day 5 versus 15).

In regard to this clonotype: Its antigen is undetermined.

From the 5' RACE reads, TCRdb called clonotypes with MiXCR, one entry per CDR3 protein. The sample comprises hundreds of thousands of distinct CDR3 sequences, about 12% of which are singletons, and around 14% rests with the top ten. This TCR was sampled from a man aged 30 to 39 who received the YFV17D yellow fever vaccine. The sample was PBMCs, taken on the day of the yellow fever booster vaccination.

The CDR3 loop reads CASSLVSTGSGGRTTWETQYF. The DNA for the CDR3 is TGTGCCAGCAGCTTAGTTTCGACGGGTTCAGGAGGACGGACCACTTGGGAGACCCAGTACTTC. V and J are TRBV11-1 and TRBJ2-5; tentative D call: TRBD2 (5 bases). Germline loops: CDR1 SGHAT, CDR2 FQDESV (reference sequence). V lost 1 base to trimming and J lost 5 bases, with 32 bases between them. The length of the CDR3 is 21 residues.